This entry lists 6 T cell receptor beta chains sequenced from one sample in a study of blood T cell repertoires in COVID-19 (dated by TCRdb to the early 2020s). The library was obtained by the immunoSEQ multiplex PCR assay. TCRdb mirrors the immuneACCESS table, restricted to in-frame sequences. Some clones are absent from its copies; in checked studies, under half trace to an unresolved V gene, and the reason for the others is unknown. Counted in this sample were roughly 180,000 clones; around 83% of them appeared once. 6.5% to 10% of the sample comes from the top ten. Sequences were obtained from peripheral blood. These receptors originate from a woman aged 60-75 years with acute or convalescent COVID-19.

This clone was observed a handful of times. The V and J genes are TRBV29-1 and TRBJ1-5; the match to TRBD1 covers 7 bases. The V segment lost 6 bases and the J segment 7 bases; nucleotides outside the gene matches: 9. The CDR3 runs to 13 residues. Germline values: CDR1 SQVTM, CDR2 ANQGSEA. CDR3: CSVITGVGQPQHF. The CDR3 DNA sequence: TGCAGCGTGATCACAGGGGTTGGGCAGCCCCAGCATTTT.

The chain uses TRBV19 and TRBJ2-1, with D possibly matching TRBD2 (5 bases). Trimming left V 7 bases short and J 8 bases short, with 18 bases between. The CDR3 contains 14 residues. Germline V lookup: CDR1 LNHDA, CDR2 SQIVND (reference sequence). The CDR3 sequence: CASNYGLVYDEQFF. DNA for the CDR3: TGTGCCAGTAATTATGGACTTGTTTACGATGAGCAGTTCTTC. The variable domain in full, with the rest retrieved from reference TRBV19 and TRBJ2-1, is DGGITQSPKYLFRKEGQNVTLSCEQNLNHDAMYWYRQDPGQGLRLIYYSQIVNDFQKGDIAEGYSVSREKKESFPLTVTSAQKNPTAFYLCASNYGLVYDEQFFGPGTRLTVL.

The V and J genes are TRBV19 and TRBJ1-5; 9 bases fit TRBD1. The CDR3 sequence is 15 residues long. V shed 5 bases, J shed 6 bases, and the junction held 8 bases outside the gene matches. Germline CDR1 LNHDA, CDR2 SQIVND (reference sequence). The CDR3: CASSSGQGFIQPQHF. CDR3 sequence (DNA): TGTGCCAGTAGTTCGGGACAGGGTTTTATTCAGCCCCAGCATTTT. Together with reference TRBV19 and TRBJ1-5, the CDR3 gives the full variable domain: DGGITQSPKYLFRKEGQNVTLSCEQNLNHDAMYWYRQDPGQGLRLIYYSQIVNDFQKGDIAEGYSVSREKKESFPLTVTSAQKNPTAFYLCASSSGQGFIQPQHFGDGTRLSIL.

The chain combines TRBV2 with TRBJ2-3; D not certain. V dropped 3 bases and J dropped 0 bases, with 10 bases sitting between them. Germline V gene sequence: CDR1 SNHLY, CDR2 FYNNEI. The CDR3 covers 15 residues. This chain's CDR3 is CASSDQKISTDTQYF. The CDR3 DNA follows: TGTGCCAGCAGTGACCAGAAGATTAGCACAGATACGCAGTATTTT. Complete variable domain (other parts from reference TRBV2 and TRBJ2-3): EPEVTQTPSHQVTQMGQEVILRCVPISNHLYFYWYRQILGQKVEFLVSFYNNEISEKSEIFDDQFSVERPDGSNFTLKIRSTKLEDSAMYFCASSDQKISTDTQYFGPGTRLTVL.

The V gene is TRBV7-8, the J gene TRBJ1-3, with 8 nucleotides matching TRBD1. V trimming: 6 bases; J trimming: 1 base; junction bases outside the gene matches: 5. CDR3 length: 15 amino acids. Per the germline V gene, CDR1 is SGHVS and CDR2 is FQNEAQ. CDR3 amino acids: CASRTGGDSGNTIYF. The CDR3 DNA reads TGTGCCAGCAGAACAGGGGGGGATTCTGGAAACACCATATATTTT. Together with reference TRBV7-8 and TRBJ1-3, the CDR3 gives the full variable domain: GAGVSQSPRYKVAKRGQDVALRCDPISGHVSLFWYQQALGQGPEFLTYFQNEAQLDKSGLPSDRFFAERPEGSVSTLKIQRTQQEDSAVYLCASRTGGDSGNTIYFGEGSWLTVV.

The chain joins TRBV7-3 to TRBJ2-3; 10 nucleotides agree with TRBD1. The V gene end was trimmed by 5 bases and the J gene end by 4 bases; junction bases not matched to a gene: 6. Germline CDR1 reads SGHTA; CDR2 reads FQGTGA. This CDR3 comprises 15 residues. The CDR3 loop reads CASSRTGGAADTQYF. CDR3 coding DNA: TGTGCCAGCAGCCGGACAGGGGGTGCGGCAGATACGCAGTATTTT.